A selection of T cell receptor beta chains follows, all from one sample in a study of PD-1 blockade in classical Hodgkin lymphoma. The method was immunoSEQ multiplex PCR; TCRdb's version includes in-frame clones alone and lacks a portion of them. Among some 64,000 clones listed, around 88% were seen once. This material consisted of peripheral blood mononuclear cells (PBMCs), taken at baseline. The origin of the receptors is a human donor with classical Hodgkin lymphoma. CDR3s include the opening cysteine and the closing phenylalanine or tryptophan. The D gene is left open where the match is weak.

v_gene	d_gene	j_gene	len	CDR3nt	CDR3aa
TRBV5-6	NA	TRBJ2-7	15	TGTGCCAGCAGCTTGGGGCAGGGGTGGGGCTACGAGCAGTACTTC	CASSLGQGWGYEQYF
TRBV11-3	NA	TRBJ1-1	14	TGTGCCAGCAGCTTAGGCGGGCGGAACACTGAAGCTTTCTTT	CASSLGGRNTEAFF
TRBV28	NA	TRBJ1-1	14	TGTGCCAGCAGTTTATGGGAAAGGGGCACTGAAGCTTTCTTT	CASSLWERGTEAFF
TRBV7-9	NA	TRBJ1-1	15	TGTGCCACCTTCCTACACGGGGTTGTTAACACTGAAGCTTTCTTT	CATFLHGVVNTEAFF
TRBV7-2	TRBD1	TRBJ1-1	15	TGTGCCAGCAGCTTCGGAGGGGGCGCAGGGGCTGAAGCTTTCTTT	CASSFGGGAGAEAFF
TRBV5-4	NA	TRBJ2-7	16	TGTGCCAGCAGGCAACACCGGGACACGATAAACTACGAGCAGTACTTC	CASRQHRDTINYEQYF
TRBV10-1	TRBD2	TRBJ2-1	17	TGCGCCAGCAGTGAGGGTATCGCGGGGGGCAACTACAATGAGCAGTTCTTC	CASSEGIAGGNYNEQFF
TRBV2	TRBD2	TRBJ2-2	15	TGTGCCAGCCGAGCGGCTAGCGGGGGTTCGCGGGAGCTGTTTTTT	CASRAASGGSRELFF
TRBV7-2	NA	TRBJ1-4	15	TGTGCCAGCAGCTTAGCCCGCAGGGGAAATGAAAAACTGTTTTTT	CASSLARRGNEKLFF
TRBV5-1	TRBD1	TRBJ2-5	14	TGCGCCAGCAGCGTGGGACAGCCGGACGAGACCCAGTACTTC	CASSVGQPDETQYF
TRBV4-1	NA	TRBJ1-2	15	TGCGCCAGCAGCCAAGATCCAGGGGTGGGTTATGGCTACACCTTC	CASSQDPGVGYGYTF
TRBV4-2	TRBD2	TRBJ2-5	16	TGTGCCAGCAGCCAAGATTCCGGCGGGGGGGCTGAGACCCAGTACTTC	CASSQDSGGGAETQYF
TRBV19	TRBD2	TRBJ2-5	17	TGTGCCAGTAGTATAGGTCCCGGGACTAGAAGTGGAGAGACCCAGTACTTC	CASSIGPGTRSGETQYF
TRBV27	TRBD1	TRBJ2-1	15	TGTGCCAGCAGACGAATCGGGGACAGGGACAATGAGCAGTTCTTC	CASRRIGDRDNEQFF
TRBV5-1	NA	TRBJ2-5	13	TGCGCCAGCAGCTTCTTCCCAATAGAGACCCAGTACTTC	CASSFFPIETQYF